The subject of this entry is one T cell receptor beta chain. The antigen is unknown. The PCR made use of 60 Vbeta and 13 Jbeta primers. Authors' processing steps: Unique TCR beta chains totaled some 80 million in a later count, with around 10 million of them shared. Method: immunoSEQ multiplex PCR; TCRdb's copy keeps in-frame clones and lacks some. Clone size and the V and J calls come from that table; the DNA yielded D and trimming. The sample consists of under 200,000 clones, about 71% of them appearing once. The data belong to a study of cytomegalovirus exposure and HLA in healthy donors. Overall study findings and caveats: It was only CMV serostatus that was available as immune exposure information.

Donors sampled were nominally healthy, though unrecorded immune exposures were likely. The source material was PBMCs. The sequence was collected from a woman under 40 in good health and CMV-seronegative.

CDR3 amino acids: CASTPGAGAPYEQYF. CDR3 coding DNA: TGTGCCAGCACCCCCGGGGCGGGAGCCCCCTACGAGCAGTACTTC. The chain joins TRBV6-6 to TRBJ2-7, with 7 bases lining up with TRBD2. Germline CDR1 reads MNHNY; CDR2 reads SVGAGI (reference sequence). CDR3 length: 15 residues. V lost 7 bases and J lost 2; bases outside the gene matches: 11.